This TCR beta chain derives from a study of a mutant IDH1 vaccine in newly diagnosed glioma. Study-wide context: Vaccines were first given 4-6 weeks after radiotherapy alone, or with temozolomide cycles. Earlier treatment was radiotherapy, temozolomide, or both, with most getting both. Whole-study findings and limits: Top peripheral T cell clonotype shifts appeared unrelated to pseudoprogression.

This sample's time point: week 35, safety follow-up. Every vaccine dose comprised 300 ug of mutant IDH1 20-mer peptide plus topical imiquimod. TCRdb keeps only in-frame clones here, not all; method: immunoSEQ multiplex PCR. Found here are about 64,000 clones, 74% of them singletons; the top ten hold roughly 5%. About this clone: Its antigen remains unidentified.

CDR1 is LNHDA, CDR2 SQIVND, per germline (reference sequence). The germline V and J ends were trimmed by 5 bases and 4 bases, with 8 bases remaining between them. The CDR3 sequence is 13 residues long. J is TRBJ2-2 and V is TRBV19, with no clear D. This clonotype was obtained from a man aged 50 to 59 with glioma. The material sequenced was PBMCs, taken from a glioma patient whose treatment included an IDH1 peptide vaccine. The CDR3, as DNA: TGTGCCAGTAGTGACATCTCCACCGGGGAGCTGTTTTTT. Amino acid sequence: CASSDISTGELFF.